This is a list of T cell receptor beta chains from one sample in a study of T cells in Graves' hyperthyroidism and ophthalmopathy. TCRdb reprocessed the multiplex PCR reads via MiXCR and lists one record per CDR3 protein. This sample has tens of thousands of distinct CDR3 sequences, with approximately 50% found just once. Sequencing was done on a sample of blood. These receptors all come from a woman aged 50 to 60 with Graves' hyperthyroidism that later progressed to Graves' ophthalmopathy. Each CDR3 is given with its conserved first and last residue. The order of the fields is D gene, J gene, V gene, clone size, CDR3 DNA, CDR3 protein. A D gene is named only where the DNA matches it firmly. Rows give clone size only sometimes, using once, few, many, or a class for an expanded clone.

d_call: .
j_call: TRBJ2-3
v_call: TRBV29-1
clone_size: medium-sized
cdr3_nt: TGCAGCGTCTCCCCCCGGACAGAGAGCACAGATACGCAGTATTTT
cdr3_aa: CSVSPRTESTDTQYF

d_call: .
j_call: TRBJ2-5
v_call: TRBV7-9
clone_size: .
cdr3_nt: TGTGCCAGCAGCTTAGCTGGGACCCAGTACTTC
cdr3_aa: CASSLAGTQYF

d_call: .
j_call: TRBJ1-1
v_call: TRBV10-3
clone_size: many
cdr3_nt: TGTGCCATCAGTGATGGTATATTGAACACTGAAGCTTTCTTT
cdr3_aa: CAISDGILNTEAFF

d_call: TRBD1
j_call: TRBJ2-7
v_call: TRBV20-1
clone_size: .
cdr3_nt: TGCAGTGCCACGCACCGGACAGGGGCGCAAGAGCAGTACTTC
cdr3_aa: CSATHRTGAQEQYF

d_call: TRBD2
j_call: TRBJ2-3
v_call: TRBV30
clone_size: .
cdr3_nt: TGTGCCTGGACGGGGGCGGGAGGGCCTAGCACAGATACGCAGTATTTT
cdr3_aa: CAWTGAGGPSTDTQYF

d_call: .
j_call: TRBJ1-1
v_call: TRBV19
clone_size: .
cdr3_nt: TGTGCCACACTAGCGGGAGACTACAATGAAGCTTTCTTT
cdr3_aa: CATLAGDYNEAFF

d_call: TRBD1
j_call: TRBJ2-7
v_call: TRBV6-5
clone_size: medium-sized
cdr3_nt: TGTGCCAGCTCGCGAGACAGGGGGCTGTACGAGCAGTACTTC
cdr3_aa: CASSRDRGLYEQYF

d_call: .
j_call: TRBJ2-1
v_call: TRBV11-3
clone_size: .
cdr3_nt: TGTGCCAGCAGCCTAGGGGACGCGGCTGAGCAGCTCTTC
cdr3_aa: CASSLGDAAEQLF

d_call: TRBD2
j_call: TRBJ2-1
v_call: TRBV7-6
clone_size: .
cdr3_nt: TGTGCCAGCGGCTCTAGCGGGAGGTTGTCCTACAATGAGCAGTTCTTC
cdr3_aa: CASGSSGRLSYNEQFF

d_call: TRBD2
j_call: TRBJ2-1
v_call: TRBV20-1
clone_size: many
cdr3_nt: TGCAGTGCACCCCCTAGCGGGGGTCACAATGAGCAGTTCTTC
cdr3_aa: CSAPPSGGHNEQFF

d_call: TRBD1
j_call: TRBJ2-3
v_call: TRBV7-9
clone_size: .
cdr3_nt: TGTGCCAGCAGCTTTACCGGGACAGGGGGCTTGATACTACGCACAGATACGCAGTATTTT
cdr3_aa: CASSFTGTGGLILRTDTQYF

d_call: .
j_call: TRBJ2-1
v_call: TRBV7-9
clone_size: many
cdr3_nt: TGTGCCAGCAGAACACTAATGAGCGCGAGCTCCTACAATGAGCAGTTCTTC
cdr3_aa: CASRTLMSASSYNEQFF

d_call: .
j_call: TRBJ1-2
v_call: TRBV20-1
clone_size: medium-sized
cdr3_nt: TGCAGTGCCACGTGGGGGACTAACTATGGCTACACCTTC
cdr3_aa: CSATWGTNYGYTF

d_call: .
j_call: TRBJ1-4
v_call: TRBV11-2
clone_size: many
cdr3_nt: TGTGCCAGCAGCTTCATTGGGAGACTTTATGAAAAACTGTTTTTT
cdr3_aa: CASSFIGRLYEKLFF

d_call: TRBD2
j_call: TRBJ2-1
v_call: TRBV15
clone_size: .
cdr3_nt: TGTGCCACCAGCAGAAGACTAGCGGGAGACTACAATGAGCAGTTCTTC
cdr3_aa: CATSRRLAGDYNEQFF

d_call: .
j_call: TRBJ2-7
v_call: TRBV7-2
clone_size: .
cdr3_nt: TGTGCCAGCAGCTTAGTGGCAGGGGATTTCTACGAGCAGTACTTC
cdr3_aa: CASSLVAGDFYEQYF

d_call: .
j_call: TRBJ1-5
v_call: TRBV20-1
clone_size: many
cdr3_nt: TGCAGTGCTAGGGAGGGGTGGCAGCCCCAGCATTTT
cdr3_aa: CSAREGWQPQHF

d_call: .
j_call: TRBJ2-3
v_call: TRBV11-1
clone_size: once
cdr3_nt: TGTGCCAGCAGCTTATATCCTAGCAGCACAGATACGCAGTATTTT
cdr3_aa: CASSLYPSSTDTQYF

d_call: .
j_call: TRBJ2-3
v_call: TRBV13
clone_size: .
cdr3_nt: TGTGCCAGCAGCTTATTCGCCGCCGGTACGCAGTATTTT
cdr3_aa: CASSLFAAGTQYF

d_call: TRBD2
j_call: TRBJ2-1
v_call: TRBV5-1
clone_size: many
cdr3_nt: TGCGCCAGCAGCTTGTTGTCGGGAGGGAACAATGAGCAGTTCTTC
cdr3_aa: CASSLLSGGNNEQFF

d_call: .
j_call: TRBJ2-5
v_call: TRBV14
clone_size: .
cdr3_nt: TGTGCCAGCAGCCAAGTCGGACTGGGGCAGGGAGAGACCCAGTACTTC
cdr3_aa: CASSQVGLGQGETQYF

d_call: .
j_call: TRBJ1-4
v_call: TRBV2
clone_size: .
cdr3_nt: TGTGCCAGCAGTGCAACTAATGAAAAACTGTTTTTT
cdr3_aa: CASSATNEKLFF

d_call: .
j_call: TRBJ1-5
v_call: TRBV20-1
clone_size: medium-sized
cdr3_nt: TGCAGTGCTACCCTAGGGGGGGATCAGCCCCAGCATTTT
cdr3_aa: CSATLGGDQPQHF

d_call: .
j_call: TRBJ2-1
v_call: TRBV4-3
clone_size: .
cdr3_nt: TGCGCCAGCAGCCTAGACGCCACGCCGTTAGCCTACTACAATGAGCAGTTCTTC
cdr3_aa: CASSLDATPLAYYNEQFF

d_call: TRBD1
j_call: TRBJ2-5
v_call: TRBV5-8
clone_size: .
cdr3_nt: TGTGCCAGCAGCTTGGGGACAGGGTGGGAGACCCAGTACTTC
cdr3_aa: CASSLGTGWETQYF

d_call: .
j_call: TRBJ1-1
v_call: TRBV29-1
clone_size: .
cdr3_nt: TGCAGCGTTGTCCCGCAGAACACTGAAGCTTTCTTT
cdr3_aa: CSVVPQNTEAFF